This T cell receptor beta chain emerged from a study of T cell repertoires in ileal Crohn's disease. Study-level points and caveats: Compared with non-smokers, active smokers at surgery showed more clonal expansions.

Comments on this clone: Its antigen remains unknown.

Each sample's TCRB immunosequencing used roughly 500 nanograms of biopsy DNA. TCRdb keeps only in-frame clones here, not all; method: immunoSEQ multiplex PCR. Found here are approximately 12,000 clones, around three quarters of them singletons; the top ten hold about 4.9%. The CDR3 has 14 amino acids. Germline CDR1 reads LNHDA; CDR2 reads SQIVND (reference sequence). V lost 2 bases, J lost 6 bases, and 13 bases lay in between. This sequence originates from an adult with Crohn's disease. The V and J genes are TRBV19 and TRBJ1-2; TRBD1 might be the D (5 bases). Material: ileal tissue. The DNA for the CDR3 is TGTGCCAGTAGTATAACCGCAGGGTTTGATGGCTACACCTTC. This encodes CASSITAGFDGYTF. Looking up the rest from reference TRBV19 and TRBJ1-2 gives the full variable domain: DGGITQSPKYLFRKEGQNVTLSCEQNLNHDAMYWYRQDPGQGLRLIYYSQIVNDFQKGDIAEGYSVSREKKESFPLTVTSAQKNPTAFYLCASSITAGFDGYTFGSGTRLTVV.